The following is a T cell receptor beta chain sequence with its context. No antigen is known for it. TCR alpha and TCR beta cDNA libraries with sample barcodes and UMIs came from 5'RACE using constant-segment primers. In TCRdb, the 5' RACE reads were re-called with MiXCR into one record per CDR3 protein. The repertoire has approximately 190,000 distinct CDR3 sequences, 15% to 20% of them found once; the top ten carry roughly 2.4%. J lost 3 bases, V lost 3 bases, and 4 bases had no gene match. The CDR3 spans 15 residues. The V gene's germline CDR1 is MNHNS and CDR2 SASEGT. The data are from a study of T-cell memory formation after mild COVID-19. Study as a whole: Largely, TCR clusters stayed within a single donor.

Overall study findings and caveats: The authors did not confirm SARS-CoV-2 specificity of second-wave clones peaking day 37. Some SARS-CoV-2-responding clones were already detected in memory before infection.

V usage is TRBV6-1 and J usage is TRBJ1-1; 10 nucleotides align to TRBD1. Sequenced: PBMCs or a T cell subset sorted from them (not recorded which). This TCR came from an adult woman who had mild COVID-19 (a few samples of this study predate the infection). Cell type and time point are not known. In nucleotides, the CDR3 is TGTGCCAGCAGTGATCTGACAGGGGGCTACACTGAAGCTTTCTTT. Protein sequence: CASSDLTGGYTEAFF.